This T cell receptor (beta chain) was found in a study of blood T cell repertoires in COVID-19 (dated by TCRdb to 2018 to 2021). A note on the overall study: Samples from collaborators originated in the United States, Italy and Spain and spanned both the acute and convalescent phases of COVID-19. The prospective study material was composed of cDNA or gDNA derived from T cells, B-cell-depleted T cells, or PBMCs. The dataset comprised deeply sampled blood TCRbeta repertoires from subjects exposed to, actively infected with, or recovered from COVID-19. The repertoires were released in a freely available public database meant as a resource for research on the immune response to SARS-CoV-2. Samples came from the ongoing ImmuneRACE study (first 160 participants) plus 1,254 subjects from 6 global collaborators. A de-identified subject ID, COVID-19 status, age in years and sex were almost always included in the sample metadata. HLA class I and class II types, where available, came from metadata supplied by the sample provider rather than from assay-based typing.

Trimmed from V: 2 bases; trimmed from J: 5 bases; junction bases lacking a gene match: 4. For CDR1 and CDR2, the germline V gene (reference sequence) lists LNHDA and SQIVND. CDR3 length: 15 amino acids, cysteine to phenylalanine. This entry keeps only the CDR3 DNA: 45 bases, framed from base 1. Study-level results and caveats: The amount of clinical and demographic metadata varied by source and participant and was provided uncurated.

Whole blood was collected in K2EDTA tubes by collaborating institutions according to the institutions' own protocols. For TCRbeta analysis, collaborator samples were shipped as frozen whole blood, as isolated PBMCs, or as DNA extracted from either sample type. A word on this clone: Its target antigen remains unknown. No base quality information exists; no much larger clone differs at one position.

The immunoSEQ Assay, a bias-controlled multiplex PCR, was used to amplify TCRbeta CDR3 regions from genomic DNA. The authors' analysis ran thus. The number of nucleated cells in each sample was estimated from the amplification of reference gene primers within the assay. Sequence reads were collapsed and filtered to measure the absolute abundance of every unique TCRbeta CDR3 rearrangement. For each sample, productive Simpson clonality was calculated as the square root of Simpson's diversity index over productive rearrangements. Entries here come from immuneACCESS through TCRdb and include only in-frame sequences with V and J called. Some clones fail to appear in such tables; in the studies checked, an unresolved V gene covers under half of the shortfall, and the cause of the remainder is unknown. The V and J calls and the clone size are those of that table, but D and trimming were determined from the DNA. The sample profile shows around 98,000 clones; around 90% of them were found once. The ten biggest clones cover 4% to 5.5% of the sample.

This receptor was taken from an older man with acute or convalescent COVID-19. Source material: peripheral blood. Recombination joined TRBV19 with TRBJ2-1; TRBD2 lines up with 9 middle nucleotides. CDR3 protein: CASSIRREGNNEQFF. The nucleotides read TGTGCCAGTAGTATAAGGCGGGAGGGCAACAATGAGCAGTTCTTC.